This entry concerns a single T cell receptor beta chain. The protocol was immunoSEQ multiplex PCR, while the TCRdb copy is restricted to in-frame clones and leaves out a portion. Of hundreds of thousands of clones listed, 80% to 85% were seen once; the top ten hold approximately 6.5%. Trimming removed 3 bases from V and 3 bases from J; junction bases left unmatched: 2. Germline V gene sequence: CDR1 LGHDT, CDR2 YNNKEL (reference sequence). The CDR3 covers 14 residues. Enrolled through a virtual design, the participants were between about 18 and 100 years of age and came from 24 US areas. Assignment of participants to cohorts was predicated upon participant-reported clinical history. Cohort 3 recovery required two negative PCRs, clearance, or symptom resolution. This record belongs to a study of blood T cell repertoires in COVID-19.

The sequence came from a woman in her forties who had recovered from COVID-19. The sample comprised PBMCs or T cells enriched from blood (not recorded which). V gene TRBV3-1 (or the pseudogene TRBV3-2) combines with J gene TRBJ1-5, with TRBD1 matching 7 bases. This CDR3 is CASSQDRNNQPQHF. The CDR3 bases are TGTGCCAGCAGCCAGGACAGGAACAATCAGCCCCAGCATTTT.